This is a list of T cell receptor beta chains from one sample in a study of Ad26.COV2.S vaccination and SARS-CoV-2 variants. The protocol was immunoSEQ multiplex PCR, while the TCRdb copy is restricted to in-frame clones and leaves out a portion. The repertoire holds roughly 380,000 clones, with 88% as singletons. The sample consisted of peripheral blood, taken in a trial of Ad26.COV2.S vaccine versus placebo. Source of these receptors: a person aged 18-65 years who received the Ad26.COV2.S COVID-19 vaccine or a placebo. Both conserved end residues are part of each CDR3. The D gene is left open where the match is weak. Clone sizes are given selectively: once, few, many, or a class where the clone is expanded.

>TRBD2|TRBJ2-1|-|TRBV19
TGTGCCAGTATTAGCGGGGGGGCCTACAATGAGCAGTTCTTC
CASISGGAYNEQFF
>-|TRBJ1-5|-|TRBV6-5
TGTGCCAGCAGTAGGGGGGAGGGTCAGCCCCAGCATTTT
CASSRGEGQPQHF
>-|TRBJ1-5|-|TRBV28
TGTGCCAGCAGAATACAGGGTCAGCCCCAGCATTTT
CASRIQGQPQHF
>-|TRBJ1-1|-|TRBV6-2/TRBV6-3
TGTGCCAGCAGTCCCGGGGAAGCTGGGACCCGTGAAGCTTTCTTT
CASSPGEAGTREAFF
>-|TRBJ2-1|-|TRBV19
TGTGCCAGTAGGGGGTCTGGCAATGAGCAGTTCTTC
CASRGSGNEQFF
>-|TRBJ1-4|-|TRBV7-9
TGTGCCAGCAGCTTTTTCCCCAGGGGTAATGAAAAACTGTTTTTT
CASSFFPRGNEKLFF
>-|TRBJ2-2|-|TRBV7-2
TGTGCCAGCAGCCCCGGCGTGACCGGGGAGCTGTTTTTT
CASSPGVTGELFF
>-|TRBJ2-7|few|TRBV9
TGTGCCAGCAGCCCCACACCTCAGGGGTGGAAAGGCGAGCAGTACTTC
CASSPTPQGWKGEQYF
>-|TRBJ2-5|-|TRBV3-1/TRBV3-2
TGTGCCAGCAGCCAAGAGGAGGGGCCGCAAGAGACCCAGTACTTC
CASSQEEGPQETQYF
>-|TRBJ2-5|-|TRBV2
TGTGCCAGCGGGGAGGGGACAAAAGTTCTAAACCAAGAGACCCAGTACTTC
CASGEGTKVLNQETQYF
>-|TRBJ2-7|-|TRBV5-1
TGCGCCAGCAGCGCAAAGGGGACGGTTGACTCCTACGAGCAGTACTTC
CASSAKGTVDSYEQYF
>-|TRBJ2-1|-|TRBV4-1
TGCGCCAGCAGCCCCCAACCCTACTCCTACAATGAGCAGTTCTTC
CASSPQPYSYNEQFF
>-|TRBJ2-1|-|TRBV12-1
TGTGCCAGCAGCTTGACAGGGATATACAATGAGCAGTTCTTC
CASSLTGIYNEQFF
>-|TRBJ1-4|-|TRBV5-4
TGTGCCAGCAGCCAAGGACAGACTAATGAAAAACTGTTTTTT
CASSQGQTNEKLFF
>-|TRBJ2-5|once|TRBV10-2
TGCGCCAGCGCCCCGGGGGCCTTCCAAGAGACCCAGTACTTC
CASAPGAFQETQYF
>TRBD2|TRBJ2-3|once|TRBV11-3
TGTGCCAGCAGCCAGCGGGGGGCCACAGATACGCAGTATTTT
CASSQRGATDTQYF
>TRBD1|TRBJ2-7|-|TRBV29-1
TGCAGCGCTTCGAAGGGACAGGGGGTCGCATACGAGCAGTACTTC
CSASKGQGVAYEQYF
>-|TRBJ1-5|-|TRBV28
TGTGCCAGCAGTTTCCTTAATCAGCCCCAGCATTTT
CASSFLNQPQHF
>TRBD1|TRBJ2-7|-|TRBV3-1/TRBV3-2
TGTGCCAGCAGCCAGGGACAGGGGAAAAAAAATTACGAGCAGTACTTC
CASSQGQGKKNYEQYF
>-|TRBJ2-1|-|TRBV19
TGTGCCAGTAGCCCCGGGACTCTCTCCTACAATGAGCAGTTCTTC
CASSPGTLSYNEQFF
>-|TRBJ2-3|-|TRBV7-2
TGTGCCAGCAGCTTATACAGGGCAGATACGCAGTATTTT
CASSLYRADTQYF
>TRBD1|TRBJ2-5|-|TRBV2
TGTGCCGGGGGGACAGGGGAAGAGACCCAGTACTTC
CAGGTGEETQYF
>-|TRBJ1-2|-|TRBV6-5
TGTGCCAGCAGTTACTATCCACAGGGTACGGATGGCTACACCTTC
CASSYYPQGTDGYTF
>TRBD1|TRBJ2-5|-|TRBV7-2
TGTGCCAGCAGCTTCGACAGGGGCCAAGAGACCCAGTACTTC
CASSFDRGQETQYF
>-|TRBJ2-7|-|TRBV9
TGTGCCAGCAGCGTAGATGGGGAACCCTACGAGCAGTACTTC
CASSVDGEPYEQYF
>-|TRBJ1-2|once|TRBV19
TGTGCCAGTATGTTGGGACGAGGGTATGGCTACACCTTC
CASMLGRGYGYTF
>-|TRBJ2-5|-|TRBV28
TGTGCCAGCAGTTTGCGGCAGGGTGGACAGACCCAGTACTTC
CASSLRQGGQTQYF
>TRBD1|TRBJ2-2|-|TRBV19
TGTGCCAGTAGGTCCAGGACAGGGGACACCGGGGAGCTGTTTTTT
CASRSRTGDTGELFF
>TRBD2|TRBJ2-1|-|TRBV29-1
TGCAGCGTTGACGGGACTAGCGTGTTAGAGCAGTTCTTC
CSVDGTSVLEQFF
>TRBD1|TRBJ2-5|-|TRBV5-1
TGCGCCAGCAGCTTGGAGACAGGGGGAATGGAGACCCAGTACTTC
CASSLETGGMETQYF
>-|TRBJ2-1|-|TRBV7-3
TGTGCCAGCAGCCTCAGCCCCGGCGGTAAGCAGTTCTTC
CASSLSPGGKQFF
>-|TRBJ1-1|-|TRBV5-1
TGCGCCAGCACCGACAGGCAATTGAACACTGAAGCTTTCTTT
CASTDRQLNTEAFF
>TRBD1|TRBJ2-7|-|TRBV7-2
TGTGCCAGCAGCTTAGGTGACAGGGGTACCTACGAGCAGTACTTC
CASSLGDRGTYEQYF
>TRBD2|TRBJ2-2|-|TRBV2
TGTGCCAGCAGTGATAGGACTAGCAGCACCGGGGAGCTGTTTTTT
CASSDRTSSTGELFF
>TRBD2|TRBJ2-1|-|TRBV6-2/TRBV6-3
TGTGCCAGCAGCGGCGGGGGGGCCTACAATGAGCAGTTCTTC
CASSGGGAYNEQFF
>TRBD2|TRBJ2-3|-|TRBV19
TGTGCCAGTAGTCGGCTAGCGGGGGGCGGGATCGGCACAGATACGCAGTATTTT
CASSRLAGGGIGTDTQYF
>TRBD2|TRBJ2-5|-|TRBV5-1
TGCGCCAGCAGACAACTAGCGGGGGCCATCCAAGAGACCCAGTACTTC
CASRQLAGAIQETQYF
>TRBD1|TRBJ1-2|-|TRBV5-4
TGTGCCAGCAGACAACAGGGGTTCGGGGATGGCTACACCTTC
CASRQQGFGDGYTF
>-|TRBJ2-4|-|TRBV28
TGTGCCAGCAGTTTACCGAGGGTAGGGGGCAAAAACATTCAGTACTTC
CASSLPRVGGKNIQYF
>-|TRBJ1-4|-|TRBV27
TGTGCCAGCAGTTTATTTTTCGGGACATTGGGTGAAAAACTGTTTTTT
CASSLFFGTLGEKLFF
>TRBD1|TRBJ1-5|few|TRBV4-2
TGTGCCAGCAGGACAGGGGCTGAGCCCCAGCATTTT
CASRTGAEPQHF
>-|TRBJ2-6|-|TRBV5-5
TGTGCCAGCAGCCCGACACCCACCTCTGGGGCCAACGTCCTGACTTTC
CASSPTPTSGANVLTF
>-|TRBJ2-2|-|TRBV4-2
TGTGCCAGCAGCCCGGCCGGGACAACGAACACCGGGGAGCTGTTTTTT
CASSPAGTTNTGELFF
>-|TRBJ2-3|-|TRBV5-4
TGTGCCAGCAGCCTTACCCTGGAACCTAGCACAGATACGCAGTATTTT
CASSLTLEPSTDTQYF
>-|TRBJ1-1|few|TRBV11-2
TGTGCCAGCAGCTTGAGGGAAGGGAACACTGAAGCTTTCTTT
CASSLREGNTEAFF
>-|TRBJ2-1|many|TRBV15
TGTGCCACCAGCAGAGAAGAGGCTCACAATGAGCAGTTCTTC
CATSREEAHNEQFF
>-|TRBJ2-1|-|TRBV11-2
TGTGCCAGCAGCTTCGCCGGGTCTCTTTACAATGAGCAGTTCTTC
CASSFAGSLYNEQFF
>-|TRBJ2-4|-|TRBV28
TGTGCCAGCAGTAGCGTGTACAGTCTAGCCAAAAACATTCAGTACTTC
CASSSVYSLAKNIQYF
>-|TRBJ2-1|-|TRBV29-1
TGCAGCGTTGTTTTGCTAGGCAGTCAGACGAGCTACAATGAGCAGTTCTTC
CSVVLLGSQTSYNEQFF
>-|TRBJ2-7|-|TRBV27
TGTGCCAGCAGAACCCCCCTAGGGTACGAGCAGTACTTC
CASRTPLGYEQYF
>-|TRBJ2-1|-|TRBV14
TGTGCCAGCAGCCACCGGCTGAGCTCCTACAATGAGCAGTTCTTC
CASSHRLSSYNEQFF